Reported below is one T cell receptor beta chain. The table lists this clonotype with many counts. What this receptor recognizes is not known. No base-level quality is on record; no much larger clone is a single base apart. TCR beta CDR3 regions were amplified from RNA transcripts. A first-round RT-PCR of the TCR CDR3 used the HTBI primer set with the Qiagen OneStep RT-PCR kit. A second multiplex PCR round built the libraries, followed by size selection and purification. The libraries were sequenced on an Illumina HiSeq2000 using paired-end 100 bp reads. Concerning the study's data processing: SOAPnuke was used to process the raw data, with reads discarded if the reads contained adapters or uncalled bases, had a mean Phred below 15, or lacked an exact constant-primer or identifier match. COPE v1.2.5 was used to merge the high-quality paired reads, and each unique nucleotide sequence was defined as a clonotype. Clonotypes were aligned to IMGT TRBV, TRBD and TRBJ reference segments using MiTCR v1.1. The analysis included only V-J combinations with a frequency above 0.0001, which together covered over 98% of the repertoires. A TCS score was defined as the ratio of F50 (clonal expansion) to E x V (chaos), with BLOSUM62-based TCRdist applied between CDR3 peptides within each V-J. Welch's t-statistics and random forest reduced around 550 V-J features to 10 to 15, which were used in a naive Bayes classifier (R e1071). TCRdb applied fastp at Q25 and MiXCR to the public reads, then kept only in-frame beta chains. CDR3 protein sequences are deduplicated, and each keeps its most common genes and DNA. The V and J calls and clone size come from TCRdb's table, not from the authors' own analysis. The sample table lists 250,000 to 300,000 distinct CDR3 sequences, just over 14% of them with a count of one. Roughly 15% of the sample is in the top ten clones.

This sample was taken from a study of T cells in Graves' hyperthyroidism and ophthalmopathy (dated by TCRdb to the late 2010s). Describing the broader study: Peripheral blood samples were taken at initial diagnosis, before any treatment was given. TCR V-J signatures able to tell the groups apart were searched for in a discovery cohort of approximately 95 patients, of whom around 43 had Graves' ophthalmopathy and roughly 58 had stable Graves' hyperthyroidism. Prospective prediction of ophthalmopathy was tested in an independent validation cohort of some 19 hyperthyroidism patients and 17 patients who later progressed to ophthalmopathy. After sampling, hyperthyroidism patients received methimazole starting at 30 mg daily, and ophthalmopathy patients received high-dose intravenous methylprednisolone. For training and testing, the roughly 97 patients in the discovery cohort were randomly divided in a 7:3 ratio. The paper reports TCR Vbeta CDR3 sequencing of some 140 peripheral blood samples: over 40 ophthalmopathy, fewer than 85 hyperthyroidism and 17 progressor patients. In addition, the study compared T-cell repertoires in thyroid tissue and in blood from six Graves' hyperthyroidism patients.

Here is what the overall study found, with its caveats: A model built on a 13 V-J signature distinguished ophthalmopathy from stable hyperthyroidism, reaching roughly 88% sensitivity and 81.08% specificity in cross-validation and 80%/75% in testing. Most expanded thyroid clonotypes (frequency above 0.001) were also found in blood, which suggests that blood repertoires may mirror thyroid immune responses. During validation, the model predicted progression to ophthalmopathy a median of around six months ahead of onset, with more than 55% sensitivity and 72% to 85% specificity. No statistical method was used to fix the sample size in advance, and group allocation was not hidden from the investigators.

Sequences SNHLY (CDR1) and FYNNEI (CDR2) are obtained from the germline V gene. Counted from cysteine to phenylalanine, this CDR3 has 18 amino acids. The retained sequence is limited to the CDR3, 54 bases, with the frame set at the first base. Compared with germline, V lacks 7 bases and J lacks 0 bases; bases without a gene match: 12. Hyperthyroidism patients were newly diagnosed, had a disease duration of under 2 months, and were aged 18 to 65 years. Patients with uncontrolled infections, other autoimmune diseases, pregnancy or lactation were excluded. Diagnoses were established on the basis of clinical symptoms, serum thyroxine and TRAb, thyroid ultrasound, and orbital computed tomography. For progressor patients, blood was drawn at the first diagnosis of hyperthyroidism, before any ophthalmopathy symptoms had appeared. PBMCs were separated from roughly 9.3 ml of fresh peripheral blood using Ficoll-Paque density gradient centrifugation. Patients classed as progressors first received a Graves' hyperthyroidism diagnosis and then went on to develop ophthalmopathy during follow-up. Total RNA was extracted with Trizol reagent, and quality was checked on an Agilent 2100 Bioanalyzer.

This chain joins TRBV2 to TRBJ1-6; 7 central nucleotides agree with TRBD1. The sequenced sample consisted of blood. This TCR was recovered from a woman in her 40s with Graves' hyperthyroidism that later progressed to Graves' ophthalmopathy. The CDR3 region: CASNFNRDRDSYNSPLHF. Here is the DNA: TGTGCCAGCAATTTCAACCGGGACAGAGACTCCTATAATTCACCCCTCCACTTT. The CDR3, completed at both ends by the reference TRBV2 and TRBJ1-6 genes, gives the full variable domain EPEVTQTPSHQVTQMGQEVILRCVPISNHLYFYWYRQILGQKVEFLVSFYNNEISEKSEIFDDQFSVERPDGSNFTLKIRSTKLEDSAMYFCASNFNRDRDSYNSPLHFGNGTRLTVT.